The 29 T cell receptor beta chains reported below all come from one sample, sequenced in a study of blood T cell repertoires in COVID-19. Only in-frame clones appear in the TCRdb table, and some are missing; sequencing was by immunoSEQ multiplex PCR. The table records fewer than 350,000 clones, 86% of them present only once. The sample taken for sequencing was peripheral blood. Source of these receptors: a woman younger than 45 with COVID-19, enrolled during active disease.

J is TRBJ1-2 and V is TRBV24-1; no firm D call. Germline values: CDR1 KGHDR, CDR2 SFDVKD. The CDR3 runs to 14 residues. V lost 3 bases to trimming and J lost 4 bases, with 11 bases between them. DNA for the CDR3: TGTGCCACCAGTGATCCCCCCCAGTCCTATGGCTACACCTTC. Encoded protein: CATSDPPQSYGYTF.

The chain recombines TRBV7-9 with TRBJ2-7, with 13 positions matching TRBD2. The CDR3 covers 18 residues. Trimming took 5 bases from V and 0 from J; bases not matched to a gene: 10. Germline assignment: CDR1 SEHNR and CDR2 FQNEAQ (reference sequence). The CDR3 DNA is TGTGCCAGCAGCCCCTGGACTAGCGGGGGAAAAACCTCCTACGAGCAGTACTTC. This sequence encodes CASSPWTSGGKTSYEQYF.

The V and J genes are TRBV5-1 and TRBJ2-3; TRBD2 is a possible D gene (6 bases). The CDR3 loop spans 15 amino acids. The germline V gene encodes CDR1 SGHRS and CDR2 YFSETQ. With 3 bases removed from V and 1 base from J, the gap between germline ends came to 12 bases. In nucleotides, the CDR3 is TGCGCCAGCAGCTGGGGGGAAACGGGCACAGATACGCAGTATTTT. Translated, it gives CASSWGETGTDTQYF.

CDR3 protein: CASSLRVGVQYNEQFF. The CDR3 DNA reads TGCGCCAGCAGCTTGCGAGTGGGAGTCCAATACAATGAGCAGTTCTTC. The V gene is TRBV5-1, the J gene TRBJ2-1, with D possibly TRBD2 on 5 matching bases. CDR1 is SGHRS, CDR2 YFSETQ, per germline. V dropped 1 base and J dropped 4 bases, with 15 bases sitting between them. The CDR3 extends over 16 amino acids.

The gene calls are TRBV3-1 (or the pseudogene TRBV3-2) and TRBJ2-3; 9 bases are shared with TRBD2. Trimming cost V 0 bases and J 2 bases; bases outside gene matches: 12. There are 19 residues in the CDR3. Looked up from germline, CDR1 is LGHDT and CDR2 is YNNKEL (reference sequence). CDR3 residues: CASSQDDEVLAGITDTQYF. CDR3 bases: TGTGCCAGCAGCCAAGATGACGAAGTCCTAGCGGGGATCACAGATACGCAGTATTTT.

The V gene is TRBV6-7, the J gene TRBJ1-5; D remains unclear. TRBV6-7 is an open reading frame whose function is uncertain. V lost 4 bases and J lost 7, with 8 bases in between. This CDR3 is 12 amino acids long. The CDR3 loop is CASSCKEQPQHF. The CDR3, as DNA: TGTGCCAGCAGTTGTAAAGAGCAGCCCCAGCATTTT.

In DNA, the CDR3 is TGCGCCAGCAGCCGAGCGGGGGGACCGACCGGGGAGCTGTTTTTT. Its protein product is CASSRAGGPTGELFF. The chain joins TRBV4-1 to TRBJ2-2; TRBD2 matches at 9 bases. Germline CDR1 is MGHRA and CDR2 is YSYEKL. CDR3 length equals 15 residues. V lost 4 bases, J lost 5 bases, and 5 bases stayed unmatched.

The V and J genes are TRBV9 and TRBJ2-2; TRBD1 agrees at 10 bases. With 1 base clipped from V and 6 bases from J, the junction kept 6 bases outside the gene matches. The germline CDR1 and CDR2 sequences are SGDLS and YYNGEE. There are 16 residues in the CDR3. CDR3 residues: CASSVLGQGIPGELFF. CDR3 DNA sequence: TGTGCCAGCAGCGTATTGGGACAGGGGATCCCCGGGGAGCTGTTTTTT.

This clone was recorded once. V is TRBV5-6 and J is TRBJ1-2; a possible D gene is TRBD1 (6 bases). This CDR3 comprises 15 residues. The V end was cut by 4 bases, the J end by 3 bases, with 16 bases between. Germline assignment: CDR1 SGHDT and CDR2 YYEEEE. In DNA, the CDR3 is TGTGCCAGCAGCCCGGACGGGGGGCGAGACTATGGCTACACCTTC. As protein: CASSPDGGRDYGYTF.

The rearrangement joins TRBV6-6 to TRBJ1-2; D gene unclear. Trimming removed 3 bases from V and 4 bases from J, with 12 bases in between. The CDR3 contains 14 residues. Germline V CDR1 and CDR2: MNHNY, SVGAGI (reference sequence). CDR3 DNA: TGTGCCAGCAGTTATGGGGAAGAGGGCTATGGCTACACCTTC. It specifies CASSYGEEGYGYTF.

This chain uses TRBV29-1 with TRBJ2-7, with D possibly matching TRBD1 (5 bases). Trimming removed 6 bases at V and 3 bases at J, with 12 bases between. Germline lookup yields CDR1 SQVTM and CDR2 ANQGSEA. The CDR3 totals 12 residues. This chain's CDR3 is CSVRGKFYEQYF. CDR3 in DNA: TGCAGCGTAAGGGGTAAATTCTACGAGCAGTACTTC.

The V call is TRBV2, the J call TRBJ2-7; 7 bases align to TRBD1. Germline loops: CDR1 SNHLY, CDR2 FYNNEI. V was clipped by 1 base and J by 2 bases; unmatched bases: 5. The CDR3 covers 15 residues. CDR3 sequence reads: CASSEGQGSPYEQYF. The CDR3 nucleotides are TGTGCCAGCAGTGAAGGACAGGGAAGTCCCTACGAGCAGTACTTC.

The chain employs TRBV9 and TRBJ1-2; D is uncertain. CDR1 SGDLS and CDR2 YYNGEE come from the germline V gene. The V and J ends lost 0 bases and 7 bases respectively, with 19 bases between them. The CDR3 consists of 16 residues. CDR3 coding DNA: TGTGCCAGCAGCGTAGATGTGGTGGTGGGGAGAGGTGGCTACACCTTC. Its translation: CASSVDVVVGRGGYTF.

The gene calls are TRBV5-4 and TRBJ2-7, with a possible D match to TRBD1 (6 bases). V was trimmed by 0 bases and J by 2 bases, leaving 15 bases between them. The germline V gene encodes CDR1 SGHNT and CDR2 YYREEE (reference sequence). The CDR3 contains 16 residues. CDR3 sequence reads: CASSLEQGLATYEQYF. CDR3 nucleotide sequence: TGTGCCAGCAGCTTGGAACAGGGCCTAGCAACCTACGAGCAGTACTTC. Full variable domain (missing parts from reference TRBV5-4 and TRBJ2-7): ETGVTQSPTHLIKTRGQQVTLRCSSQSGHNTVSWYQQALGQGPQFIFQYYREEENGRGNFPPRFSGLQFPNYSSELNVNALELDDSALYLCASSLEQGLATYEQYFGPGTRLTVT.

This clone has a single count. The chain carries TRBV3-1 (or the pseudogene TRBV3-2) and TRBJ1-2, with D perhaps TRBD1 (5 bases). Germline assignment: CDR1 LGHDT and CDR2 YNNKEL (reference sequence). This CDR3 spans 12 amino acids. Trimming stripped 3 bases from V and 8 bases from J, with 10 bases between. CDR3 nucleotide sequence: TGTGCCAGCAGCCAGGGTACAGGAGGCTACACCTTC. This codes for CASSQGTGGYTF.

The rearrangement uses TRBV19 and TRBJ1-1; TRBD1 might be the D (6 bases). V shed 10 bases and J shed 2 bases, with 17 bases lying between them. There are 14 residues in the CDR3. Germline CDR1 LNHDA, CDR2 SQIVND (reference sequence). The CDR3 DNA is TGTGCCACCCTCGAAGGGGGTACCAACACTGAAGCTTTCTTT. It codes for CATLEGGTNTEAFF.

The chain couples TRBV6-5 to TRBJ1-1; D not certain. The CDR3 runs to 11 residues. Germline V gene lookup returns CDR1 MNHEY and CDR2 SVGAGI. Trimming took 11 bases from V and 1 from J, leaving 8 bases between them. The CDR3 here is CAATGNTEAFF. CDR3 DNA sequence: TGTGCCGCCACGGGGAACACTGAAGCTTTCTTT.

The V gene is TRBV7-9, the J gene TRBJ1-1; D may be TRBD1 (5 bases). This CDR3 is built from 13 residues. Per the germline V gene, CDR1 is SEHNR and CDR2 is FQNEAQ (reference sequence). Trimming removed 1 base from V and 6 bases from J, with 9 bases in between. For the CDR3, the DNA is TGTGCCAGCAGCTTAGTGGGGGGGTCTGAAGCTTTCTTT. This gives the protein CASSLVGGSEAFF.

V gene TRBV5-5 combines with J gene TRBJ1-4; maybe TRBD1 (5 bases). The germline CDR1 and CDR2 sequences are SGHKS and YYEKEE (reference sequence). The CDR3 spans 17 residues. Trimming removed 3 bases from V and 4 bases from J, with 19 bases in between. For the CDR3, the DNA is TGTGCCAGCAGCTCATGGGGTGGAGACAGAAGTAATGAAAAACTGTTTTTT. It translates to CASSSWGGDRSNEKLFF.

In this sample, this clone turned up once. The chain carries TRBV5-8 and TRBJ2-3; the match to TRBD2 covers 8 bases. Looked up from germline, CDR1 is SGHTS and CDR2 is YDEGEE. The CDR3 is 16 amino acids. Trimming removed 1 base from V and 2 bases from J; junction bases left unmatched: 6. DNA for the CDR3: TGTGCCAGCAGCTTGTCCAGCGGGGGATACACAGATACGCAGTATTTT. It translates to CASSLSSGGYTDTQYF.

The chain's CDR3 is CASSGLASGNTIYF. The CDR3 DNA sequence: TGTGCCAGCAGCGGACTGGCCTCTGGAAACACCATATATTTT. The chain is built from TRBV6-5 and TRBJ1-3; D is unresolved. The length of the CDR3 is 14 residues. Germline assignment: CDR1 MNHEY and CDR2 SVGAGI. Trimming cost V 6 bases and J 0 bases, with 9 bases left between them.

This chain links TRBV19 with TRBJ2-7; 7 nucleotides match TRBD1. The CDR3 extends over 14 amino acids. V lost 7 bases, J lost 6 bases, and 12 bases stayed unmatched. Germline values: CDR1 LNHDA, CDR2 SQIVND (reference sequence). This CDR3 is CASTLRGWGGEQYF. As DNA, the CDR3 is TGTGCCAGTACCCTCAGGGGGTGGGGCGGCGAGCAGTACTTC.

A few counts support this clone. The chain carries TRBV19 and TRBJ1-2, with 7 nucleotides matching TRBD1. The CDR3 runs to 13 residues. J lost 8 bases, V lost 1 base, and 4 bases had no gene match. Germline CDR1 LNHDA, CDR2 SQIVND (reference sequence). The CDR3 is CASSIGQGFGYTF. CDR3 bases: TGTGCCAGTAGTATAGGACAGGGTTTCGGCTACACCTTC.

This clone was seen a single time. The V gene is TRBV7-9, the J gene TRBJ2-3; TRBD2 matches at 10 bases. V trimming: 1 base; J trimming: 5 bases; junction bases outside the gene matches: 3. CDR1 is SEHNR and CDR2 is FQNEAQ in the germline V gene (reference sequence). The CDR3 covers 15 residues. CDR3 region: CASSLVLAGEDTQYF. The CDR3 nucleotides read TGTGCCAGCAGCTTAGTTCTAGCGGGGGAAGATACGCAGTATTTT. Full variable domain (outside the CDR3, taken from reference TRBV7-9 and TRBJ2-3): DTGVSQNPRHKITKRGQNVTFRCDPISEHNRLYWYRQTLGQGPEFLTYFQNEAQLEKSRLLSDRFSAERPKGSFSTLEIQRTEQGDSAMYLCASSLVLAGEDTQYFGPGTRLTVL.

The gene calls are TRBV2 and TRBJ2-5, with 9 bases identical to TRBD2. V shed 7 bases, J shed 4 bases, and the junction held 7 bases outside the gene matches. The CDR3 totals 14 residues. Germline V CDR1 and CDR2: SNHLY, FYNNEI. CDR3 sequence (DNA): TGTGCCAGCAAAGGCGGGGGGGCCGGAGAGACCCAGTACTTC. Translation: CASKGGGAGETQYF. The entire variable domain, with the rest obtained from reference TRBV2 and TRBJ2-5, is as follows: EPEVTQTPSHQVTQMGQEVILRCVPISNHLYFYWYRQILGQKVEFLVSFYNNEISEKSEIFDDQFSVERPDGSNFTLKIRSTKLEDSAMYFCASKGGGAGETQYFGPGTRLLVL.

The chain recombines TRBV15 with TRBJ2-1; a weak D match, TRBD2 (5 bases). With 5 bases removed from V and 5 bases from J, the gap between germline ends came to 10 bases. Germline lookup yields CDR1 LNHNV and CDR2 YYDKDF (reference sequence). CDR3 length: 13 amino acids. The DNA for the CDR3 is TGTGCCACCAGCGGCAGCGGTCACAATGAGCAGTTCTTC. Translated, it gives CATSGSGHNEQFF.

This chain connects TRBV6-5 to TRBJ2-1; D gene uncertain. V lost 6 bases and J 9 bases, leaving 15 bases between the germline ends. In germline, CDR1 is MNHEY, CDR2 SVGAGI. This CDR3 spans 13 amino acids. The CDR3 loop reads CASSQDNYGEQFF. In DNA form, the CDR3 reads TGTGCCAGCAGCCAAGATAACTACGGTGAGCAGTTCTTC.

The gene calls are TRBV25-1 and TRBJ2-5, with 8 bases that match TRBD2. This CDR3 contains 15 residues. Per the germline V gene, CDR1 is MGHDK and CDR2 is SYGVNS. V shed 7 bases, J shed 5 bases, and the junction held 12 bases outside the gene matches. In nucleotides, the CDR3 is TGTGCCAGCACCGGAAGCGGGGGAAAAGGGGAGACCCAGTACTTC. It specifies CASTGSGGKGETQYF.

The V gene is TRBV6-1, the J gene TRBJ2-7; D may be TRBD2 (5 bases). The CDR3 has 15 amino acids. The ends were cut back, 2 bases at V and 5 bases at J, with 16 bases in the middle. Germline V CDR1 and CDR2: MNHNS, SASEGT. The CDR3 reads CASSEWVGEKNEQYF. CDR3 in DNA: TGTGCCAGCAGTGAATGGGTCGGGGAGAAAAACGAGCAGTACTTC.